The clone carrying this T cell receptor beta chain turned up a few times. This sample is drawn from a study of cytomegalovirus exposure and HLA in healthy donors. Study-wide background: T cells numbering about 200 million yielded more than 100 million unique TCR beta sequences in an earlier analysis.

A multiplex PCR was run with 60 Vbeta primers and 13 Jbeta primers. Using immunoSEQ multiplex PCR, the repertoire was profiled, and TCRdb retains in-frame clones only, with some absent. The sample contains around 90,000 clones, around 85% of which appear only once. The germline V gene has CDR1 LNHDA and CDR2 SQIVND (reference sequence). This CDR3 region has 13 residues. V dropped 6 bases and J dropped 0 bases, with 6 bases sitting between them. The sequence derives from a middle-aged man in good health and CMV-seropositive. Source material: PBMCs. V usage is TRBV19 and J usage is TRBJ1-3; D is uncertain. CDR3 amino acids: CASRYSSGNTIYF. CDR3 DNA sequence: TGTGCCAGTAGATATAGCTCTGGAAACACCATATATTTT.